This T cell receptor (beta chain) was recorded in a study of human T cells and chemical hapten exposure. This sample's time point: patch test 1, 2 weeks after DPC sensitization. The treatment was: therapeutic diphenylcyclopropenone sensitization with weekly scalp DPC. The CDR3 sequence is 11 residues long. Trimming removed 6 bases from V and 6 bases from J, with 7 bases in between. Germline V gene lookup returns CDR1 SGHTA and CDR2 FQGNSA. MiXCR, applied by TCRdb to the RACE reads, yields one record per CDR3 protein. This table holds approximately 80,000 distinct CDR3 sequences, about 10% found once. This receptor was taken from a woman in her fifties or sixties with alopecia areata. Some clones in this sample may be carry-over from other donors' samples. J is TRBJ2-3 and V is TRBV7-2; TRBD2 is a possible D gene (5 bases). This material consisted of whole blood, taken in connection with sensitization to the hapten diphenylcyclopropenone (DPC). The CDR3, as DNA: TGTGCCAGCAGGTCGGGGGATACGCAGTATTTT. Protein product: CASRSGDTQYF.